This T cell receptor (beta chain) was identified in a study of CD8 T cells in ankylosing spondylitis. General study points: Disease-associated clones were CD8+ and fairly uncommon in peripheral blood.

The table lists this clonotype with many counts. Its specificity is not known. Each CDR3 protein gets one entry after TCRdb re-called the 5' RACE reads with MiXCR. The data show around 150,000 distinct CDR3 sequences, roughly 10% seen once. The CDR3 extends over 15 amino acids. Trimming at V came to 4 bases and at J to 4 bases, leaving 6 bases not matched to a gene. CDR1 and CDR2 (germline): MDHEN, SYDVKM. Sequencing was carried out using blood, either unsorted or a sorted T cell fraction (not recorded which). This receptor was taken from a female donor with ankylosing spondylitis or in good health (not recorded which). The chain uses TRBV28 and TRBJ2-7; 11 nucleotides line up with TRBD2. The CDR3 here is CASSSLAGGPYEQYF. Here the CDR3 DNA reads TGTGCCAGCAGTTCATTAGCGGGGGGGCCTTACGAGCAGTACTTC. The full variable domain, in which reference TRBV28 and TRBJ2-7 provide the parts outside the CDR3, is DVKVTQSSRYLVKRTGEKVFLECVQDMDHENMFWYRQDPGLGLRLIYFSYDVKMKEKGDIPEGYSVSREKKERFSLILESASTNQTSMYLCASSSLAGGPYEQYFGPGTRLTVT.